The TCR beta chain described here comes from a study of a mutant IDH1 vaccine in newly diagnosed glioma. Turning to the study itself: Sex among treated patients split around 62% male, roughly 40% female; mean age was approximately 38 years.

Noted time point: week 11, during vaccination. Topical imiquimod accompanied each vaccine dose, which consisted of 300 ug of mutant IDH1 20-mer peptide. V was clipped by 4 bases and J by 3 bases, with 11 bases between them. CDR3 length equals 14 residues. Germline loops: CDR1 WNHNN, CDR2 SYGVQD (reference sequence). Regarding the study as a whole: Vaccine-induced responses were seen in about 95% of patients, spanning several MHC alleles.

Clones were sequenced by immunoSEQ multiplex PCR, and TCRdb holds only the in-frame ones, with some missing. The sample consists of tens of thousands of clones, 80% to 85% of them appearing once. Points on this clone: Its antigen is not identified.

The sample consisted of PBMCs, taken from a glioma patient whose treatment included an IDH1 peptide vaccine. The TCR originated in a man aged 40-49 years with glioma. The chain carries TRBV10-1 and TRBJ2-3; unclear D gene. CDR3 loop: CASSGLGSTDTQYF. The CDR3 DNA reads TGCGCCAGCAGTGGCCTTGGGTCAACAGATACGCAGTATTTT.